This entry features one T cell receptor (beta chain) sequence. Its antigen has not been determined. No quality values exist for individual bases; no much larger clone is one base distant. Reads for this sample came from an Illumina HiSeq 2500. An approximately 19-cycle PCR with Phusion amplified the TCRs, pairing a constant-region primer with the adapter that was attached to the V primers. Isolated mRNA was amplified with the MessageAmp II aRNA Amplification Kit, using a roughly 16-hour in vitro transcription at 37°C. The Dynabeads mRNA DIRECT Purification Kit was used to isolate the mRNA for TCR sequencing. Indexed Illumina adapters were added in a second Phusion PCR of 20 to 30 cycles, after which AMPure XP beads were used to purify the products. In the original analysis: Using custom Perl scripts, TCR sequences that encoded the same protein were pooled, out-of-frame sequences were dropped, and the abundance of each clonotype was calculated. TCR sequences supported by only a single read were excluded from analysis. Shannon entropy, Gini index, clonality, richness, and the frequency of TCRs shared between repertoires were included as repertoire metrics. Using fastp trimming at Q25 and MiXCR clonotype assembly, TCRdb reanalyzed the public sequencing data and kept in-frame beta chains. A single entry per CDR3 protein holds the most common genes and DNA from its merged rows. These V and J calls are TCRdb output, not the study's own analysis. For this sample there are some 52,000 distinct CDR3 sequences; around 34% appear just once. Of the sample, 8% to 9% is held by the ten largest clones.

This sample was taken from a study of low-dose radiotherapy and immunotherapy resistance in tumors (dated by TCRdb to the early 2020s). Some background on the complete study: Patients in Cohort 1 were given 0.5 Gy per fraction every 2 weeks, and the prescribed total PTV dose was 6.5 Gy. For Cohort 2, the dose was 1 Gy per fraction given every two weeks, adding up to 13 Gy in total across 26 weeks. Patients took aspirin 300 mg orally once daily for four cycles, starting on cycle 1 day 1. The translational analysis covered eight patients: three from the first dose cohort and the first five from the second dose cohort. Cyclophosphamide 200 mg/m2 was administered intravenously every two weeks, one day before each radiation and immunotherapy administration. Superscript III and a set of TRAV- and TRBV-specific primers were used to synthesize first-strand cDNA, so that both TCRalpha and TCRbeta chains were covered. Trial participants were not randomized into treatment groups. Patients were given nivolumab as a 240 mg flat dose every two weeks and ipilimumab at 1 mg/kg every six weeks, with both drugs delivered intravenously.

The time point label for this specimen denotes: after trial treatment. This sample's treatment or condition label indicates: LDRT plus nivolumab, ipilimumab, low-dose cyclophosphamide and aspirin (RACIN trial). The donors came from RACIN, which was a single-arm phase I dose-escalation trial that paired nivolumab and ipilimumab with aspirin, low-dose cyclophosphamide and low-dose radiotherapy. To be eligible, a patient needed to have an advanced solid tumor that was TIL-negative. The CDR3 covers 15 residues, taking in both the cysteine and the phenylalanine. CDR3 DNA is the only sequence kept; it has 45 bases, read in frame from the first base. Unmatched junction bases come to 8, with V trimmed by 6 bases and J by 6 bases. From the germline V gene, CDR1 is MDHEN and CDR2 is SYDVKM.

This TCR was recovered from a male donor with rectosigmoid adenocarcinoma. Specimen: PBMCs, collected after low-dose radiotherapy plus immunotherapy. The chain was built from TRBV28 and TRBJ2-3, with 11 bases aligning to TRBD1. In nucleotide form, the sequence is TGTGCCAGCAGGGGGGGAGGACAGGGGGCCGATACGCAGTATTTT. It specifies CASRGGGQGADTQYF.